The next 22 T cell receptor beta chains were all read from a single sample in a study of blood T cell repertoires in COVID-19. Sequenced by immunoSEQ multiplex PCR; TCRdb stores in-frame clones only, minus some. The repertoire holds 400,000 or so clones, with roughly 86% as singletons. Specimen: peripheral blood. These receptors were taken from a human donor in a cohort sampled during active COVID-19.

The V call is TRBV11-2, the J call TRBJ1-1, with 11 bases fitting TRBD1. The CDR3 loop spans 17 amino acids. V shed 0 bases and J 1 base; nucleotides not matched to a gene: 4. CDR1 is SGHAT and CDR2 is FQNNGV in the germline V gene. The CDR3 bases are TGTGCCAGCAGCTTAGAAAGGACAGGGGGCAGGAACACTGAAGCTTTCTTT. This gives the protein CASSLERTGGRNTEAFF.

The rearrangement joins TRBV6-6 to TRBJ1-5, with D tentatively TRBD1 (5 bases). The CDR3 has 14 residues. The germline gives CDR1 MNHNY, CDR2 SVGAGI (reference sequence). The V gene lost 7 bases and the J gene lost 5 bases, with 15 bases spanning the gap. CDR3 DNA: TGTGCCAGCACCGGGGGACGGACCGATCAGCCCCAGCATTTT. Its protein product is CASTGGRTDQPQHF.

The chain joins TRBV3-1 (or the pseudogene TRBV3-2) to TRBJ1-2; possibly TRBD1 for D (6 bases). Germline CDR1 and CDR2: LGHDT and YNNKEL (reference sequence). V was pared by 4 bases and J by 8 bases, with 11 bases between. CDR3 length equals 12 residues. As DNA, the CDR3 is TGTGCCAGCAGCCTGGGGGCAGAAGGCTACACCTTC. Its translation: CASSLGAEGYTF.

The chain combines TRBV18 with TRBJ2-1, with 7 bases that match TRBD2. This CDR3 comprises 16 residues. Trimming at V came to 3 bases and at J to 3 bases, leaving 8 bases not matched to a gene. CDR1 is KGHSH, CDR2 LQKENI, per germline. DNA for the CDR3: TGTGCCAGCTCACCTCGTAAGCTAGCGGTCTACAATGAGCAGTTCTTC. This gives the protein CASSPRKLAVYNEQFF.

This sequence joins TRBV3-1 (or the pseudogene TRBV3-2) and TRBJ2-5; D gene unclear. Germline V gene data show CDR1 as LGHDT and CDR2 as YNNKEL (reference sequence). The CDR3 contains 15 residues. The V end lost 5 bases, the J end lost 4 bases, and 17 bases lay between the germline ends. CDR3 loop: CASSGSPTSVETQYF. The CDR3 DNA sequence: TGTGCCAGCAGCGGGTCCCCCACAAGCGTAGAGACCCAGTACTTC.

V gene TRBV5-6 combines with J gene TRBJ1-1; D call uncertain. This CDR3 comprises 13 residues. V lost 0 bases and J lost 8, with 11 bases in between. CDR1 SGHDT and CDR2 YYEEEE come from the germline V gene. This CDR3 is CASSLGVGVEAFF. The CDR3 DNA is TGTGCCAGCAGCTTGGGCGTGGGCGTCGAAGCTTTCTTT.

The chain recombines TRBV14 with TRBJ2-7; tentative D call: TRBD1 (6 bases). Deletions cut 2 bases from V and 1 base from J, with 15 bases between. Germline V CDR1 and CDR2: SGHDN, FVKESK. The CDR3 loop spans 16 amino acids. The CDR3 is CASSQLKETGSYEQYF. CDR3 nucleotide sequence: TGTGCCAGCAGCCAATTGAAGGAGACAGGTTCCTACGAGCAGTACTTC.

The chain uses TRBV4-1 and TRBJ1-5; no clear D gene. V was pared by 0 bases and J by 11 bases, with 20 bases between. The CDR3 runs 16 residues. Germline V gene sequence: CDR1 MGHRA, CDR2 YSYEKL. The CDR3 region has the DNA TGCGCCAGCAGCCAAGATCCCTTGCCGGGAGGGTCGACCCAGCATTTT. Amino acids: CASSQDPLPGGSTQHF.

V is TRBV11-2 and J is TRBJ2-7; 9 nucleotides align to TRBD1. The CDR3 totals 14 residues. J lost 5 bases, V lost 6 bases, and 8 bases had no gene match. Per germline, CDR1 SGHAT and CDR2 FQNNGV. The CDR3 sequence: CASSKDRGVHEQYF. The CDR3 DNA is TGTGCCAGCAGTAAGGACAGGGGAGTCCACGAGCAGTACTTC. The complete variable domain, with remaining parts taken from reference TRBV11-2 and TRBJ2-7, reads EAGVAQSPRYKIIEKRQSVAFWCNPISGHATLYWYQQILGQGPKLLIQFQNNGVVDDSQLPKDRFSAERLKGVDSTLKIQPAKLEDSAVYLCASSKDRGVHEQYFGPGTRLTVT.

This chain connects TRBV3-1 (or the pseudogene TRBV3-2) to TRBJ2-7; 8 bases map to TRBD2. Germline V lookup: CDR1 LGHDT, CDR2 YNNKEL (reference sequence). The CDR3 covers 14 residues. V lost 3 bases to trimming and J lost 7 bases; unmatched junction nucleotides: 8. CDR3 nucleotide sequence: TGTGCCAGCAGCCATGGCGGGAGGCCCCAAGAGCAGTACTTC. Translated: CASSHGGRPQEQYF.

The V gene is TRBV13, the J gene TRBJ2-7; D is possibly TRBD2 (5 bases). The CDR3 has 16 amino acids. The germline V gene encodes CDR1 PRHDT and CDR2 FYEKMQ (reference sequence). V lost 2 bases to trimming and J lost 3 bases, with 17 bases between them. In DNA, the CDR3 is TGTGCCAGCAGCTTAATGTTTGGAGAACGGGACTACGAGCAGTACTTC. Protein sequence: CASSLMFGERDYEQYF. Full variable domain (outside the CDR3, taken from reference TRBV13 and TRBJ2-7): AAGVIQSPRHLIKEKRETATLKCYPIPRHDTVYWYQQGPGQDPQFLISFYEKMQSDKGSIPDRFSAQQFSDYHSELNMSSLELGDSALYFCASSLMFGERDYEQYFGPGTRLTVT.

This rearrangement joins TRBV21-1 to TRBJ1-6. TRBV21-1 represents a pseudogene. The length of the CDR3 is 16 residues. For the CDR3, the DNA is TGTGCCAGCAGCCTGAAGCCGGGCTTCGGGGATTCACCCCTCCACTTT. Its protein is CASSLKPGFGDSPLHF.

This clone appeared a single time. V and J are TRBV7-6 and TRBJ1-1; 9 bases agree with TRBD1. V shed 5 bases, J shed 5 bases, and the junction held 12 bases outside the gene matches. Germline CDR1 SGHVS, CDR2 FNYEAQ. This CDR3 has 16 residues. The CDR3 loop is CASSLTRSGQGTEAFF. For the CDR3, the DNA is TGTGCCAGCAGCCTGACCCGCTCGGGACAGGGAACTGAAGCTTTCTTT.

The chain is built from TRBV7-8 and TRBJ1-5; D perhaps matches TRBD1 (5 bases). The CDR3 extends over 17 amino acids. Trimming left V 0 bases short and J 1 base short, with 13 bases between. Per germline, CDR1 SGHVS and CDR2 FQNEAQ. CDR3 sequence reads: CASSLARVGVSNQPQHF. DNA of the CDR3: TGTGCCAGCAGCTTAGCCAGGGTCGGAGTCAGCAATCAGCCCCAGCATTTT.

The table lists this clone with a few counts. The V and J genes are TRBV10-3 and TRBJ1-2, with 8 nucleotides matching TRBD1. From germline, CDR1 is ENHRY and CDR2 SYGVKD. J lost 4 bases, V lost 11 bases, and 6 bases had no gene match. The CDR3 covers 12 residues. The DNA of the CDR3 is TGTGCCGCACAACAGGGGGGCTATGGCTACACCTTC. Translated: CAAQQGGYGYTF.

V is TRBV11-1 and J is TRBJ2-3; 11 bases align to TRBD1. Germline assignment: CDR1 SGHAT and CDR2 FQDESV (reference sequence). Unmatched junction bases numbered 1, after V lost 5 bases and J lost 3 bases. There are 14 residues in the CDR3. CDR3 sequence: CASSRDRGTDTQYF. Written as DNA, the CDR3 is TGTGCCAGCAGCCGGGACAGGGGGACAGATACGCAGTATTTT. The full variable domain, with the rest looked up from reference TRBV11-1 and TRBJ2-3, is EAEVAQSPRYKITEKSQAVAFWCDPISGHATLYWYRQILGQGPELLVQFQDESVVDDSQLPKDRFSAERLKGVDSTLKIQPAELGDSAMYLCASSRDRGTDTQYFGPGTRLTVL.

This chain links TRBV7-3 with TRBJ1-6; no reliable D call. V lost 5 bases and J 8 bases, leaving 10 bases between the germline ends. The CDR3 is 13 residues long. Per germline, CDR1 SGHTA and CDR2 FQGTGA. This CDR3 reads CASSANLDSPLHF. Here the CDR3 DNA reads TGTGCCAGCAGCGCTAACTTGGATTCACCCCTCCACTTT.

The chain employs TRBV11-2 and TRBJ2-1; 10 bases fit TRBD1. V lost 4 bases to trimming and J lost 7 bases; unmatched junction nucleotides: 10. Germline-derived CDR1 and CDR2 are SGHAT and FQNNGV. There are 16 residues in the CDR3. CDR3 sequence: CASSSIRGQGRNEQFF. The CDR3 region has the DNA TGTGCCAGCAGCTCAATTAGGGGACAGGGGAGGAATGAGCAGTTCTTC.

The chain links TRBV5-1 to TRBJ2-5, with 9 bases identical to TRBD2. The CDR3 runs to 14 residues. CDR1 and CDR2 (germline): SGHRS, YFSETQ. The V gene end was trimmed by 6 bases and the J gene end by 5 bases; junction bases not matched to a gene: 8. CDR3 nucleotide sequence: TGCGCCAGCAACTCCTATACTAGCGGGGAGACCCAGTACTTC. It codes for CASNSYTSGETQYF.

The chain employs TRBV6-5 and TRBJ1-5; tentatively, D is TRBD1 (5 bases). CDR3 length: 15 amino acids. Germline V gene lookup returns CDR1 MNHEY and CDR2 SVGAGI. V was trimmed by 8 bases and J by 1 base, leaving 15 bases between them. Written as DNA, the CDR3 is TGTGCCAGCGGGAGGGGAGGTTTGAGCAATCAGCCCCAGCATTTT. Protein product: CASGRGGLSNQPQHF.

J is TRBJ2-1 and V is TRBV5-1, with TRBD1 matching over 8 bases. The ends lost 0 bases at V and 8 bases at J; junction bases unmatched: 4. This CDR3 has 14 amino acids. The germline V gene encodes CDR1 SGHRS and CDR2 YFSETQ. CDR3 in amino acids: CASSLATGEDEQFF. The CDR3 DNA reads TGCGCCAGCAGCTTGGCGACAGGGGAGGATGAGCAGTTCTTC.

The chain is built from TRBV3-1 (or the pseudogene TRBV3-2) and TRBJ1-4; D unresolved. Trimming pared 5 bases from V and 10 bases from J, leaving 23 bases between. Germline V gene lookup returns CDR1 LGHDT and CDR2 YNNKEL (reference sequence). This CDR3 has 16 residues. As DNA, the CDR3 is TGTGCCAGCAGCACTAGCCCCAGGTTCGAGGTTGGAAAACTGTTTTTT. It is translated as CASSTSPRFEVGKLFF.